This T cell receptor (beta chain) was recovered during a study of T cell changes during pregnancy in multiple sclerosis. The length of the CDR3 is 13 residues. The germline CDR1 and CDR2 sequences are SQVTM and ANQGSEA. V gave up 6 bases and J gave up 3 bases; unmatched junction bases: 5. Method: immunoSEQ multiplex PCR; TCRdb's copy keeps in-frame clones and lacks some. The sample yields some 93,000 clones, about nine tenths seen once. The sequence came from a female donor in good health, enrolled as a control in a pregnancy study. The genes are TRBV29-1 and TRBJ1-2; 9 bases fit TRBD1. This sample comprised peripheral blood, obtained after pregnancy. CDR3 coding DNA: TGCAGCGTCCCCGGACAGGGGTACTATGGCTACACCTTC. Residues: CSVPGQGYYGYTF.